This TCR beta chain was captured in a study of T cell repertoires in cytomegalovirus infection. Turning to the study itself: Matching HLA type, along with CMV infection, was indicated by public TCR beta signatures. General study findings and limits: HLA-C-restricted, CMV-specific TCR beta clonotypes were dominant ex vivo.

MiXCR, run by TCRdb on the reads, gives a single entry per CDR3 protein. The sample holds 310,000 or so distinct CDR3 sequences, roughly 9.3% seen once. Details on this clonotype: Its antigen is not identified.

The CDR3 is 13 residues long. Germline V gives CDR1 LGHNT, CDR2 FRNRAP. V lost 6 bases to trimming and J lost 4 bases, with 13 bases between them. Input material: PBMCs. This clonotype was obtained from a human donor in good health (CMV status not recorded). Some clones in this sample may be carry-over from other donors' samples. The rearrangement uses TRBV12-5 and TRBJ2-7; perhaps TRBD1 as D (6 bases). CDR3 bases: TGTGCTAGTGGCCCCGGGACATTTTACGAGCAGTACGTC. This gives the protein CASGPGTFYEQYV.